Following are 18 T cell receptor beta chains from one sample sequenced in a study of cytomegalovirus exposure and HLA in healthy donors (dated 2017 in TCRdb). The library was generated by the immunoSEQ multiplex PCR assay. A mixture of 60 forward primers for TCR Vbeta segments and 13 reverse primers for TCR Jbeta segments was used in the multiplex PCR. As stored in TCRdb, this immuneACCESS dataset retains in-frame rearrangements with V and J assigned. A fraction of the clones does not appear; measured against another copy, unresolved V genes explain less than half of the discrepancy, and the remainder lacks a known reason. This sample comprises about 120,000 clones, 70% to 80% of them detected only once. The ten biggest clones cover 2.7% of the sample. The material sequenced was PBMCs. The receptors here all came from a female donor in good health and CMV-seronegative.

The chain uses TRBV7-2 and TRBJ1-3, with D unclear. V gave up 9 bases and J gave up 0 bases, with 9 bases separating them. Germline CDR1 reads SGHTA; CDR2 reads FQGNSA. There are 13 residues in the CDR3. In nucleotides, the CDR3 is TGTGCCAGTTCGGGGTTCTCTGGAAACACCATATATTTT. Its translation is CASSGFSGNTIYF.

The V call is TRBV28, the J call TRBJ2-7, with D possibly matching TRBD2 (6 bases). The CDR3 has 14 residues. V lost 4 bases to trimming and J lost 2 bases, with 12 bases between them. Germline V gene sequence: CDR1 MDHEN, CDR2 SYDVKM. CDR3 amino acids: CASSSGAPPYEQYF. The CDR3 DNA follows: TGTGCCAGCAGTTCGGGAGCCCCCCCCTACGAGCAGTACTTC.

The chain is built from TRBV18 and TRBJ2-5; TRBD1 matches 8 bases. Germline CDR1 is KGHSH and CDR2 is LQKENI. The length of the CDR3 is 16 residues. Losses at the gene ends were 2 bases for V and 4 bases for J; bases not matched to a gene: 9. The CDR3 loop reads CASSPVVGTGGETQYF. CDR3 coding DNA: TGTGCCAGCTCACCAGTAGTGGGGACAGGAGGAGAGACCCAGTACTTC.

A remark on this clone: A junction boundary mismatches the germline segment, possibly from a read error. CDR3 in DNA: TGTTCCAGCAGCTTAGCACAGGGGGGGAAATACGAGCAGTACTTC. It codes for CSSSLAQGGKYEQYF. The genes are TRBV7-9 and TRBJ2-7, with D possibly matching TRBD1 (8 bases). Germline V gives CDR1 SEHNR, CDR2 FQNEAQ (reference sequence). CDR3 length: 15 amino acids.

The V gene is TRBV27, the J gene TRBJ2-7; 7 bases align to TRBD1. In germline, CDR1 is MNHEY, CDR2 SMNVEV (reference sequence). The CDR3 contains 16 residues. J was trimmed by 0 bases and V by 6 bases; bases with no gene match: 11. The CDR3 DNA is TGTGCCAGCAGGTACACAGGGGCCGCGAGCTCCTACGAGCAGTACTTC. It specifies CASRYTGAASSYEQYF.

A few counts support this clone. V is TRBV18 and J is TRBJ1-1; D unclear. This CDR3 is built from 13 residues. The V gene lost 3 bases and the J gene lost 1 base, with 6 bases spanning the gap. Germline V gives CDR1 KGHSH, CDR2 LQKENI. This CDR3 reads CASSPEWNTEAFF. The CDR3 DNA reads TGTGCCAGCTCACCGGAGTGGAACACTGAAGCTTTCTTT.

V is TRBV10-3 and J is TRBJ2-3; D unclear. CDR1 and CDR2 from the germline V gene are ENHRY and SYGVKD. CDR3 length: 15 residues. Deletions cut 2 bases from V and 0 bases from J, with 9 bases between. As DNA, the CDR3 is TGTGCCATCAGTGAGAGTCTTACTAGCACAGATACGCAGTATTTT. Its protein is CAISESLTSTDTQYF.

In its sample, this clone was seen a few times. The chain uses TRBV4-3 and TRBJ1-1; no reliable D call. This CDR3 contains 13 residues. Trimming took 2 bases from V and 5 from J, leaving 9 bases between them. CDR1 and CDR2 (germline): LGHNA, YSLEER. CDR3: CASSQKRGTEAFF. CDR3 coding DNA: TGCGCCAGCAGCCAAAAGCGGGGTACTGAAGCTTTCTTT.

The chain has TRBV30 and TRBJ2-7; maybe TRBD1 (6 bases). Germline CDR1 and CDR2: GTSNPN and SVGIG (reference sequence). V was cut by 0 bases and J by 1 base, with 13 bases left in between. CDR3 length: 15 residues. CDR3 sequence (DNA): TGTGCCTGGAGTGTTGGTCAGGGGATTTCCTACGAGCAGTACTTC. Protein: CAWSVGQGISYEQYF.

The chain couples TRBV7-9 to TRBJ2-7, with 8 bases that match TRBD1. Trimming removed 6 bases from V and 2 bases from J; junction bases left unmatched: 6. In germline, CDR1 is SEHNR, CDR2 FQNEAQ (reference sequence). There are 14 residues in the CDR3. DNA for the CDR3: TGTGCCAGCAGACCAGGACAGGGTACCTACGAGCAGTACTTC. The encoded protein is CASRPGQGTYEQYF.

By proportion, this clone is medium-sized (0.01 to 0.1%). The gene calls are TRBV4-3 and TRBJ2-6; D remains ambiguous. V lost 0 bases to trimming and J lost 1 base, with 7 bases between them. The CDR3 is made up of 16 amino acids. Looked up from germline, CDR1 is LGHNA and CDR2 is YSLEER. CDR3 amino acids: CASSQDGPSGANVLTF. The CDR3 DNA sequence: TGCGCCAGCAGCCAAGATGGGCCTTCTGGGGCCAACGTCCTGACTTTC.

This rearrangement joins TRBV23-1 to TRBJ2-7; the D is unclear. TRBV23-1 is filed as an ORF, its function uncertain. This CDR3 is built from 15 residues. With 6 bases removed from V and 0 bases from J, the gap between germline ends came to 15 bases. The CDR3 loop is CASRLRLLSSYEQYF. The DNA for the CDR3 is TGCGCCAGCAGATTGCGGCTCCTGAGCTCCTACGAGCAGTACTTC.

V gene TRBV5-6 combines with J gene TRBJ1-6; 7 nucleotides agree with TRBD1. Germline loops: CDR1 SGHDT, CDR2 YYEEEE. Germline trimming cut 4 bases from V and 7 bases from J; bases unmatched to any gene: 5. The CDR3 sequence is 14 residues long. The DNA for the CDR3 is TGTGCCAGCAGCGGGGACAGCACGAATTCACCCCTCCACTTT. Translated, it gives CASSGDSTNSPLHF.

This chain links TRBV5-6 with TRBJ1-1; 7 nucleotides match TRBD1. This CDR3 is built from 15 residues. J lost 5 bases, V lost 4 bases, and 11 bases had no gene match. The V gene's germline CDR1 is SGHDT and CDR2 YYEEEE. The CDR3: CASSQQGRRRTEAFF. The CDR3, as DNA: TGTGCCAGCAGCCAACAGGGGCGACGGCGGACTGAAGCTTTCTTT.

This chain connects TRBV7-2 to TRBJ1-1, with D possibly TRBD1 on 6 matching bases. The CDR3 consists of 13 residues. In germline, CDR1 is SGHTA, CDR2 FQGNSA. Trimming removed 2 bases at V and 5 bases at J, with 9 bases between. The CDR3 protein is CASSLRGGTEAFF. The CDR3 bases are TGTGCCAGCAGCTTACGAGGGGGAACTGAAGCTTTCTTT.

This clone was recorded a few times. The genes are TRBV7-9 and TRBJ2-1, with 11 bases fitting TRBD2. Trimming at V came to 5 bases and at J to 7 bases, leaving 7 bases not matched to a gene. The CDR3 extends over 15 amino acids. Germline values: CDR1 SEHNR, CDR2 FQNEAQ (reference sequence). The CDR3 here is CASSKLAGDVNEQFF. DNA of the CDR3: TGTGCCAGCAGCAAACTAGCGGGGGATGTAAATGAGCAGTTCTTC.

The chain recombines TRBV30 with TRBJ1-1; a weak D match, TRBD1 (5 bases). Germline V lookup: CDR1 GTSNPN, CDR2 SVGIG (reference sequence). The CDR3 is 15 amino acids. The V gene lost 2 bases and the J gene lost 0 bases, with 13 bases spanning the gap. CDR3 in DNA: TGTGCCTGGAGTACCGACAGTGACATGAACACTGAAGCTTTCTTT. Its protein is CAWSTDSDMNTEAFF.

V is TRBV18 and J is TRBJ2-2; unclear D gene. The CDR3 runs 17 residues. The V gene lost 3 bases and the J gene lost 2 bases, with 16 bases spanning the gap. CDR1 KGHSH and CDR2 LQKENI come from the germline V gene. The CDR3 here is CASSPSTNSLNTGELFF. For the CDR3, the DNA is TGTGCCAGCTCACCGTCAACGAACTCCCTAAACACCGGGGAGCTGTTTTTT.